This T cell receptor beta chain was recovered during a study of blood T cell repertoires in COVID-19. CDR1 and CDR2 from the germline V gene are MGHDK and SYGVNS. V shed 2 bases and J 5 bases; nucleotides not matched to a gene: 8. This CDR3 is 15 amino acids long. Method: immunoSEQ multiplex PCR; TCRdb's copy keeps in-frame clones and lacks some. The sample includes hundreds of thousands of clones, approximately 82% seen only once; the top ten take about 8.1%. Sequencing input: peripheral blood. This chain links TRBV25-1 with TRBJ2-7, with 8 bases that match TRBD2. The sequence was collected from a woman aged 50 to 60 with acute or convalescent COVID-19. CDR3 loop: CASSEGGAGENEQYF. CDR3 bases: TGTGCCAGCAGTGAAGGAGGAGCGGGAGAGAACGAGCAGTACTTC.